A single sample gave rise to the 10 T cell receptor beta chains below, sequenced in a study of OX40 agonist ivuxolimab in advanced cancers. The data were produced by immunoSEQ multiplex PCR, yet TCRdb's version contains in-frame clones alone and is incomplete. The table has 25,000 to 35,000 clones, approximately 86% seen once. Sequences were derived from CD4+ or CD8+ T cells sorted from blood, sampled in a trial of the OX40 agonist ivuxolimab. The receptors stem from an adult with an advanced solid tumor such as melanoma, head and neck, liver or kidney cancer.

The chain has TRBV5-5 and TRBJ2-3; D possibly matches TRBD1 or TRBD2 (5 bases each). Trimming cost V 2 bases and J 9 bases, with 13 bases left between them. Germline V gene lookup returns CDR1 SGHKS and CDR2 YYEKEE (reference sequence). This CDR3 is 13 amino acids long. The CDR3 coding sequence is TGTGCCAGCAGCTTTATCTTTGAGGGGACGCAGTATTTT. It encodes CASSFIFEGTQYF. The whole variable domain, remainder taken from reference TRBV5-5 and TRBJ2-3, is DAGVTQSPTHLIKTRGQQVTLRCSPISGHKSVSWYQQVLGQGPQFIFQYYEKEERGRGNFPDRFSARQFPNYSSELNVNALLLGDSALYLCASSFIFEGTQYFGPGTRLTVL.

The CDR3 DNA reads as TGTGCCAGCGAGGGCGGGTGGAACACTGAAGCTTTCTTT. Residues: CASEGGWNTEAFF. This chain links TRBV2 with TRBJ1-1; D remains ambiguous. Trimming shortened V by 8 bases and J by 1 base, and 11 bases separated the two germline ends. This CDR3 region has 13 residues. In germline, CDR1 is SNHLY, CDR2 FYNNEI.

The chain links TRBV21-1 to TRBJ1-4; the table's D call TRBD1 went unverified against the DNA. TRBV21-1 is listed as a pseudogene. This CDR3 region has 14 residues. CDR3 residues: CASSKGKGVEKLFF. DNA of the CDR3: TGTGCCAGCAGCAAAGGGAAAGGGGTTGAAAAACTGTTTTTT.

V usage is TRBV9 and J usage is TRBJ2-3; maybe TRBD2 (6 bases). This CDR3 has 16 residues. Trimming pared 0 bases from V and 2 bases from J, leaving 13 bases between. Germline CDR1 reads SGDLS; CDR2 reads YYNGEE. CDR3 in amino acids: CASSVALLADTDTQYF. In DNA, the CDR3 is TGTGCCAGCAGCGTAGCGTTGTTAGCGGACACAGATACGCAGTATTTT.

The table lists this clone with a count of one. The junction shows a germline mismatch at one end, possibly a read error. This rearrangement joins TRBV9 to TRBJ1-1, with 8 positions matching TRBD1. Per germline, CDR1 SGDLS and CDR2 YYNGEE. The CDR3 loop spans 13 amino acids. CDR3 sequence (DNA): TGTGCCAGCAGCGGACAGGGGAACGCTGAAGCTTTCTTT. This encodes CASSGQGNAEAFF.

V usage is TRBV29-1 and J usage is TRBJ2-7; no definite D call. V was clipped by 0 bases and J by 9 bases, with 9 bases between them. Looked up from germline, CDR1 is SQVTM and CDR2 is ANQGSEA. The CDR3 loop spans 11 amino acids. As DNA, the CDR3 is TGCAGCGTTGAAGAACCCCTGGGGCAGTACTTC. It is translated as CSVEEPLGQYF.

The DNA for the CDR3 is TGCGCCAGCAGCCCACAAGGGGGTAAGGGGACGAAAAACTACGAGCAGTACTTC. Translation: CASSPQGGKGTKNYEQYF. V usage is TRBV4-1 and J usage is TRBJ2-7, with D possibly being TRBD1 (6 bases). CDR3 size: 18 residues. CDR1 MGHRA and CDR2 YSYEKL come from the germline V gene. The ends were cut back, 4 bases at V and 3 bases at J, with 25 bases in the middle.

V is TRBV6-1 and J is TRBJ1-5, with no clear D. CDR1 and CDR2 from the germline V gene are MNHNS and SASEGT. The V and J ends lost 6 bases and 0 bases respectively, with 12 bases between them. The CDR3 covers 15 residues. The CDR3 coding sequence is TGTGCCAGCAGGGTGTCAGCTGATAGCAATCAGCCCCAGCATTTT. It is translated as CASRVSADSNQPQHF.

The CDR3 sequence: CASSYGLPSTDTQYF. CDR3 coding DNA: TGTGCCAGCAGCTATGGACTACCCAGCACAGATACGCAGTATTTT. J is TRBJ2-3 and V is TRBV7-3; the D gene is possibly TRBD2 (6 bases). Germline V lookup: CDR1 SGHTA, CDR2 FQGTGA. Trimming left V 4 bases short and J 0 bases short, with 11 bases between. CDR3 length equals 15 residues.

The CDR3 here is CASSTRDSHTGELFF. The CDR3 region has the DNA TGTGCCAGCAGCACCCGGGACAGTCACACCGGGGAGCTGTTTTTT. The chain recombines TRBV7-9 with TRBJ2-2; TRBD1 matches 7 bases. V gave up 5 bases and J gave up 3 bases; unmatched junction bases: 6. Germline CDR1 SEHNR, CDR2 FQNEAQ (reference sequence). There are 15 residues in the CDR3. The full variable domain, with the rest looked up from reference TRBV7-9 and TRBJ2-2, is DTGVSQNPRHKITKRGQNVTFRCDPISEHNRLYWYRQTLGQGPEFLTYFQNEAQLEKSRLLSDRFSAERPKGSFSTLEIQRTEQGDSAMYLCASSTRDSHTGELFFGEGSRLTVL.